This paragraph reports one TCR beta chain. Antigen unknown. The data were obtained in a study of T cell responses to AZD1222 COVID-19 vaccine. On the study more broadly: Pooling was applied to second doses at about 4 or about 12 weeks. Study findings and constraints: With dominance at 160-218 and 743-854, vaccine-associated CD4 TCRs spanned spike. Nearly half of spike-specific TCRs reportedly go after variant regions that carry no mutations.

Generated by immunoSEQ multiplex PCR, the TCRdb table keeps only in-frame clones and is missing some. The table lists about 150,000 clones, about 93% of them singletons, with approximately 5% in the top ten. Trimming at V came to 2 bases and at J to 1 base, leaving 5 bases not matched to a gene. This CDR3 contains 16 residues. Germline V gene lookup returns CDR1 SGHVS and CDR2 FQNEAQ. The sequence was collected from an adult in good health. J is TRBJ2-1 and V is TRBV7-8, with TRBD2 matching over 7 bases. Sequencing used peripheral blood, obtained on day 0 of AZD1222 vaccination. For the CDR3, the DNA is TGTGCCAGCAGCTTACCCTGGCGGGAGTCCTACAATGAGCAGTTCTTC. It codes for CASSLPWRESYNEQFF.